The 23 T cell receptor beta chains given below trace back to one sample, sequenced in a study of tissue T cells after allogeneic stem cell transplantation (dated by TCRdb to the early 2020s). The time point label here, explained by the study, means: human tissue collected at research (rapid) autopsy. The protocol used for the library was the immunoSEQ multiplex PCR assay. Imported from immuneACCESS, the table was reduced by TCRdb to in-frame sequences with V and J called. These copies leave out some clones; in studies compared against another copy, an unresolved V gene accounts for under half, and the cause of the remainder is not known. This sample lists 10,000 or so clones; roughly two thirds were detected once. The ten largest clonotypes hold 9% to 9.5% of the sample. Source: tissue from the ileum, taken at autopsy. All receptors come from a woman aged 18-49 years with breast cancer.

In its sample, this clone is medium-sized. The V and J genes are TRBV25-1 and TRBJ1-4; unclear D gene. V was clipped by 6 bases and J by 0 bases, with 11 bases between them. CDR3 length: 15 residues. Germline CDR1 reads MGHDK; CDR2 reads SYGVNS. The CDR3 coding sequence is TGTGCCAGCAGCGATGGACGTTCAACTAATGAAAAACTGTTTTTT. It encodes CASSDGRSTNEKLFF.

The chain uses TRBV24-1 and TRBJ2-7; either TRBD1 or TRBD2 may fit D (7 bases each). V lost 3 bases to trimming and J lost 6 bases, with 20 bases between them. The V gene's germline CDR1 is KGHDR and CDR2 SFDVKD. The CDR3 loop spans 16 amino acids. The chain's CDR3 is CATSDPSTGRGSEQYF. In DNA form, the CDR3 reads TGTGCCACCAGTGATCCCTCGACAGGGAGGGGGTCCGAGCAGTACTTC.

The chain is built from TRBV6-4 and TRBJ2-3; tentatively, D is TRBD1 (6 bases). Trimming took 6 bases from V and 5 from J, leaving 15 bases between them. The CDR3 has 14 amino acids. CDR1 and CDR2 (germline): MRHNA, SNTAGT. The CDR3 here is CASSLGAWGDTQYF. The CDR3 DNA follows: TGTGCCAGCAGCCTGGGGGCCTGGGGAGATACGCAGTATTTT.

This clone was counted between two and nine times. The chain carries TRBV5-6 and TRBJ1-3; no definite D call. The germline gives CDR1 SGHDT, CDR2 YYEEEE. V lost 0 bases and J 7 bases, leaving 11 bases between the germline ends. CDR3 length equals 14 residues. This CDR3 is CASSLVGIENTIYF. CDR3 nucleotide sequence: TGTGCCAGCAGCTTGGTGGGCATCGAGAACACCATATATTTT. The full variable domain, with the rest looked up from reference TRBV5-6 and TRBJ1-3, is DAGVTQSPTHLIKTRGQQVTLRCSPKSGHDTVSWYQQALGQGPQFIFQYYEEEERQRGNFPDRFSGHQFPNYSSELNVNALLLGDSALYLCASSLVGIENTIYFGEGSWLTVV.

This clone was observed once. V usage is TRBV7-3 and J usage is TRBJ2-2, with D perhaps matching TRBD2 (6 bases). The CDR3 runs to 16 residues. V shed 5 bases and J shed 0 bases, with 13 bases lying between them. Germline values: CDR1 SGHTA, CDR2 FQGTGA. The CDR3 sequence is CASSLSSASNTGELFF. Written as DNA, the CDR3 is TGTGCCAGCAGCCTGTCTAGCGCCTCGAACACCGGGGAGCTGTTTTTT.

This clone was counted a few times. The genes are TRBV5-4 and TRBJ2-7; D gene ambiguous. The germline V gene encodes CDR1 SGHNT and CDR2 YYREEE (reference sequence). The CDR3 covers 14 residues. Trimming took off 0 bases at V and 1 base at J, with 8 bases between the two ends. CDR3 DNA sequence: TGTGCCAGCAGCTTGGGTTCCGTGTCCTACGAGCAGTACTTC. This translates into CASSLGSVSYEQYF.

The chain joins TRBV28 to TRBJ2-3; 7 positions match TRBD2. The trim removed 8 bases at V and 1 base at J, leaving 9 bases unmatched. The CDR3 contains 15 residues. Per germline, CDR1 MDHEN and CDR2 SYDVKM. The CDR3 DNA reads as TGTGCCAGCCGCGGGGGTAGCTGGGGCACAGATACGCAGTATTTT. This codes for CASRGGSWGTDTQYF.

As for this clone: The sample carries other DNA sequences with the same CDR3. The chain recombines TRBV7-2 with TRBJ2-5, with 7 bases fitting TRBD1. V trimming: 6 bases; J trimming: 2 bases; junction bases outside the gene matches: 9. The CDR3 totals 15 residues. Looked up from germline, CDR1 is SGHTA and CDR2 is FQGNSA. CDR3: CASSSGDSLQETQYF. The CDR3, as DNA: TGTGCCAGCAGTTCTGGGGACAGCCTACAAGAGACCCAGTACTTC.

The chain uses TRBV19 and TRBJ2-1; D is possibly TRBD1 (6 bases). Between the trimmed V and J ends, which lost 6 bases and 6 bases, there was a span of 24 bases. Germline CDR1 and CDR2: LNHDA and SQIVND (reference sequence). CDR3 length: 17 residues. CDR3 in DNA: TGTGCCAGTAGCCATAGGGTCGGGCAGGGGACCCGCAATGAGCAGTTCTTC. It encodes CASSHRVGQGTRNEQFF. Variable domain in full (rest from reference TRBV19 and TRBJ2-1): DGGITQSPKYLFRKEGQNVTLSCEQNLNHDAMYWYRQDPGQGLRLIYYSQIVNDFQKGDIAEGYSVSREKKESFPLTVTSAQKNPTAFYLCASSHRVGQGTRNEQFFGPGTRLTVL.

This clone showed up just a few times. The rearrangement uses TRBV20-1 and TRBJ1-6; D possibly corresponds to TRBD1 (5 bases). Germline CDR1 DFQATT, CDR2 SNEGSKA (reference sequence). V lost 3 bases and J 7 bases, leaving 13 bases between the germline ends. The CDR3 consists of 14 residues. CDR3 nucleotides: TGCAGTGCTAGTTGGGACGGAACAAATTCACCCCTCCACTTT. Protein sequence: CSASWDGTNSPLHF.

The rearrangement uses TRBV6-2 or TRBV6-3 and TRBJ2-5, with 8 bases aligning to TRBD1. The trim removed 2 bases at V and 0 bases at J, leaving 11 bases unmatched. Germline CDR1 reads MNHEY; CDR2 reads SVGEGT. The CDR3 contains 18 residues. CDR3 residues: CASSYPQGANQYQETQYF. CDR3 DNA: TGTGCCAGCAGTTACCCCCAGGGGGCGAATCAGTACCAAGAGACCCAGTACTTC.

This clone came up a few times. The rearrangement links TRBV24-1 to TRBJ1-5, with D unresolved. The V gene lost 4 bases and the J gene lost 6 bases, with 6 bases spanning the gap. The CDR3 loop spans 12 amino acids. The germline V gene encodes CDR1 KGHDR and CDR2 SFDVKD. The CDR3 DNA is TGTGCCACCAGTGAAAACGGTCAGCCCCAGCATTTT. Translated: CATSENGQPQHF.

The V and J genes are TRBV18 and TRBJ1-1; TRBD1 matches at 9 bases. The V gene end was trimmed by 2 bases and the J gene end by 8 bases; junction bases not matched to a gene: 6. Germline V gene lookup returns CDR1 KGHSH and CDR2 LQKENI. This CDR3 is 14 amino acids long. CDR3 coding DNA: TGTGCCAGCTCACCAACAGGGACAGGGTCCGAAGCTTTCTTT. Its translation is CASSPTGTGSEAFF.

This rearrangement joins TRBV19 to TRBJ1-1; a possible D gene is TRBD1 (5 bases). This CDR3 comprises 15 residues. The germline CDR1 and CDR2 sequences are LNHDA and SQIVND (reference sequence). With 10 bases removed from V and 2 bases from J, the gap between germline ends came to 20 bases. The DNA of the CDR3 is TGTGCCACCCTAGACAGAGGGAGGTACAACACTGAAGCTTTCTTT. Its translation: CATLDRGRYNTEAFF.

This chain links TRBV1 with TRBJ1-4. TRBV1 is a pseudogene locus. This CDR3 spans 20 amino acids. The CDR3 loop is CTSSQAPGDELVATNEKLFF. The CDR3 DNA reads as TGCACCAGCAGCCAAGCCCCCGGGGACGAACTTGTTGCAACTAATGAAAAACTGTTTTTT.

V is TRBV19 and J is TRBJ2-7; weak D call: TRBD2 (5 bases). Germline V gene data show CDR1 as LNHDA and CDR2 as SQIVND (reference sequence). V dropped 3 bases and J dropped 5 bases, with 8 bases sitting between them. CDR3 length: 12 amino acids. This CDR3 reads CASSISTNEQYF. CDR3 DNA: TGTGCCAGTAGTATTTCGACTAACGAGCAGTACTTC.

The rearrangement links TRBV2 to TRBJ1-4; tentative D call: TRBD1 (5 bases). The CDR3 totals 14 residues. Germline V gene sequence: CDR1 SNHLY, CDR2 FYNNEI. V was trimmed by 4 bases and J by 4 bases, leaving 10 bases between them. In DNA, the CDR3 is TGTGCCAGCAGTGTAGGGGTTATTAATGAAAAACTGTTTTTT. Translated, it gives CASSVGVINEKLFF.

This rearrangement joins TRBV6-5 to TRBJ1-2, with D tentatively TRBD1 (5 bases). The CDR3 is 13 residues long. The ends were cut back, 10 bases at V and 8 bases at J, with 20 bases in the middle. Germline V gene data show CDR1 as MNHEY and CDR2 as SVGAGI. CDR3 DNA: TGTGCCACACAATCAGCAGGGAGTGGGGGCTACACCTTC. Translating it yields CATQSAGSGGYTF.

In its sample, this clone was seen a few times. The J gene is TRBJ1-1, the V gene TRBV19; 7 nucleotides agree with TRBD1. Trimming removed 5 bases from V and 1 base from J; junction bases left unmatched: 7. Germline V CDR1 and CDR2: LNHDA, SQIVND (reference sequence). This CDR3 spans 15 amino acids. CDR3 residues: CASSWQGGRNTEAFF. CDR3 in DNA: TGTGCCAGTAGTTGGCAGGGGGGACGGAACACTGAAGCTTTCTTT. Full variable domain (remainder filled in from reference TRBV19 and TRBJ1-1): DGGITQSPKYLFRKEGQNVTLSCEQNLNHDAMYWYRQDPGQGLRLIYYSQIVNDFQKGDIAEGYSVSREKKESFPLTVTSAQKNPTAFYLCASSWQGGRNTEAFFGQGTRLTVV.

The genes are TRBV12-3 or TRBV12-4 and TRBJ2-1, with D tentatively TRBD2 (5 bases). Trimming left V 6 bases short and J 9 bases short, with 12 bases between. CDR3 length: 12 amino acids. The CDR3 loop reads CASSQTSREQFF. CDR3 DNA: TGTGCCAGCAGCCAAACTAGTCGTGAGCAGTTCTTC.

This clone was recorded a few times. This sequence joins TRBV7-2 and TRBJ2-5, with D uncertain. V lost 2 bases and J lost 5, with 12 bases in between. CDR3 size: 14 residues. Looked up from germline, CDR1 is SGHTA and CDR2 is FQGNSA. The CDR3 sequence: CASSLMTRGETQYF. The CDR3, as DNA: TGTGCCAGCAGCTTAATGACCCGAGGCGAGACCCAGTACTTC.

The CDR3 protein is CASSLAGRGTYGYTF. The CDR3 bases are TGTGCCAGCAGCTTGGCCGGCAGGGGTACCTATGGCTACACCTTC. This chain links TRBV5-6 with TRBJ1-2; a possible D gene is TRBD1 (6 bases). Trimming took off 0 bases at V and 4 bases at J, with 13 bases between the two ends. The CDR3 sequence is 15 residues long. Germline CDR1 SGHDT, CDR2 YYEEEE.

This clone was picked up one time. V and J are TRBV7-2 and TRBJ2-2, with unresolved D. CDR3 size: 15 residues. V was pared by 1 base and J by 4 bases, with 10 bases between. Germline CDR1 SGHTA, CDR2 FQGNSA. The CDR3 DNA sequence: TGTGCCAGCAGCTTAGAGGTTTCGTCCACCGGGGAGCTGTTTTTT. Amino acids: CASSLEVSSTGELFF.